Shown below are 22 T cell receptor beta chains from a single sample sequenced in a study of identical twins. TCRdb itself ran the 5' RACE reads through MiXCR, one entry per CDR3 protein. Of about 450,000 distinct CDR3 sequences listed, roughly 20% are singletons. The specimen sequenced was naive T cells sorted from blood. All receptors come from a man aged 50-60 years in good health.

This clonotype has only a few counts. The genes are TRBV5-1 and TRBJ1-4; no clear D. V shed 0 bases and J shed 8 bases, with 8 bases lying between them. The CDR3 is made up of 13 amino acids. Germline CDR1 and CDR2: SGHRS and YFSETQ. The CDR3 region is CASSLDYGEKLFF. The CDR3 DNA is TGCGCCAGCAGCTTGGACTATGGGGAAAAACTGTTTTTT.

The chain uses TRBV18 and TRBJ2-5; 9 nucleotides align to TRBD2. Trimming at V came to 0 bases and at J to 4 bases, leaving 0 bases not matched to a gene. Germline V gene sequence: CDR1 KGHSH, CDR2 LQKENI. This CDR3 has 14 amino acids. In DNA, the CDR3 is TGTGCCAGCTCACCACCGACTAGCGGAGAGACCCAGTACTTC. It yields the protein CASSPPTSGETQYF.

This clonotype was observed many times. The V and J genes are TRBV5-1 and TRBJ2-5; D is unresolved. The CDR3 spans 13 residues. V lost 3 bases and J 5 bases, leaving 11 bases between the germline ends. From germline, CDR1 is SGHRS and CDR2 YFSETQ. The CDR3 reads CASSSTRGETQYF. CDR3 DNA sequence: TGCGCCAGCAGCTCAACGCGTGGGGAGACCCAGTACTTC.

A few counts support this clonotype. The V and J genes are TRBV28 and TRBJ2-5; no clear D. The CDR3 covers 13 residues. With 2 bases removed from V and 5 bases from J, the gap between germline ends came to 9 bases. Per germline, CDR1 MDHEN and CDR2 SYDVKM. The CDR3 nucleotides read TGTGCCAGCAGTTTACAGATTGGGGAGACCCAGTACTTC. It is translated as CASSLQIGETQYF.

This clonotype appeared many times. V and J are TRBV29-1 and TRBJ2-1; 8 bases agree with TRBD1. The CDR3 runs 13 residues. Trimming took 3 bases from V and 9 from J; bases not matched to a gene: 7. Per germline, CDR1 SQVTM and CDR2 ANQGSEA. In DNA, the CDR3 is TGCAGCGTTGAGGTTTCAGGGGGCAGTGAGCAGTTCTTC. Amino acids: CSVEVSGGSEQFF.

The rearrangement uses TRBV20-1 and TRBJ2-5; D not resolved. With 3 bases removed from V and 4 bases from J, the gap between germline ends came to 12 bases. The V gene's germline CDR1 is DFQATT and CDR2 SNEGSKA (reference sequence). This CDR3 contains 13 residues. The CDR3 region is CSARIFPGETQYF. For the CDR3, the DNA is TGCAGTGCTAGGATCTTCCCCGGAGAGACCCAGTACTTC.

The rearrangement joins TRBV30 to TRBJ2-1; TRBD2 agrees at 9 bases. CDR1 is GTSNPN and CDR2 is SVGIG in the germline V gene (reference sequence). The V gene end was trimmed by 1 base and the J gene end by 7 bases; junction bases not matched to a gene: 8. The CDR3 is 15 residues long. The CDR3 nucleotides are TGTGCCTGGAGTGCTGCTAGCGGGATACGTAATGAGCAGTTCTTC. Translating it yields CAWSAASGIRNEQFF.

The chain joins TRBV12-3 or TRBV12-4 to TRBJ2-2, with D possibly TRBD1 on 5 matching bases. This CDR3 is built from 14 residues. V was clipped by 3 bases and J by 4 bases, with 9 bases between them. CDR3 loop: CASSLDTTTGELFF. The CDR3 DNA reads as TGTGCCAGCAGTTTGGACACCACCACCGGGGAGCTGTTTTTT.

This clonotype was observed a handful of times. The CDR3 loop is CASSSRTSGIVNEQFF. The CDR3, as DNA: TGTGCCAGCAGCTCACGGACTAGCGGGATAGTCAATGAGCAGTTCTTC. This chain links TRBV7-2 with TRBJ2-1; TRBD2 matches at 12 bases. Germline V gene sequence: CDR1 SGHTA, CDR2 FQGNSA. This CDR3 has 16 amino acids. After removal of 4 bases from V and 6 bases from J, the junction contained 7 bases not matched to a gene. Full variable domain (outside the CDR3, taken from reference TRBV7-2 and TRBJ2-1): GAGVSQSPSNKVTEKGKDVELRCDPISGHTALYWYRQSLGQGLEFLIYFQGNSAPDKSGLPSDRFSAERTGGSVSTLTIQRTQQEDSAVYLCASSSRTSGIVNEQFFGPGTRLTVL.

This clonotype was counted between two and nine times. The chain uses TRBV20-1 and TRBJ2-1; TRBD2 might be the D (5 bases). This CDR3 comprises 15 residues. Trimming removed 0 bases at V and 8 bases at J, with 17 bases between. Germline CDR1 DFQATT, CDR2 SNEGSKA (reference sequence). Here the CDR3 reads CSARDPSGNPHEQFF. The CDR3, as DNA: TGCAGTGCTAGAGATCCCTCCGGGAATCCCCATGAGCAGTTCTTC.

A few counts support this clonotype. This chain uses TRBV4-2 with TRBJ1-4; 9 bases are shared with TRBD1. Trimming at V came to 1 base and at J to 5 bases, leaving 8 bases not matched to a gene. Germline V gene sequence: CDR1 LGHNA, CDR2 YNFKEQ. The CDR3 sequence is 17 residues long. CDR3 nucleotide sequence: TGTGCCAGCAGCCAAGTAGTACCCGGACAGGGGAATGAAAAACTGTTTTTT. Protein sequence: CASSQVVPGQGNEKLFF.

This clonotype occurred a few times. The chain links TRBV13 to TRBJ2-3; the match to TRBD1 covers 7 bases. CDR1 and CDR2 from the germline V gene are PRHDT and FYEKMQ (reference sequence). With V trimmed by 6 bases and J by 0 bases, 9 bases remained unmatched. This CDR3 comprises 16 residues. The CDR3 nucleotides are TGTGCCAGCAGTCGAACCAGGGGGTCTAGCACAGATACGCAGTATTTT. Protein product: CASSRTRGSSTDTQYF.

This clonotype was found many times. CDR3 loop: CASSELQGEAFF. As DNA, the CDR3 is TGTGCCAGCAGCGAGCTACAGGGGGAGGCTTTCTTT. The J gene is TRBJ1-1, the V gene TRBV7-9, with 8 bases identical to TRBD1. Germline V gene sequence: CDR1 SEHNR, CDR2 FQNEAQ (reference sequence). After removal of 5 bases from V and 11 bases from J, the junction contained 7 bases not matched to a gene. CDR3 length: 12 residues.

This clonotype was counted only a few times. The rearrangement joins TRBV11-2 to TRBJ1-4; D uncertain. Germline loops: CDR1 SGHAT, CDR2 FQNNGV. The V end lost 2 bases, the J end lost 4 bases, and 8 bases lay between the germline ends. The CDR3 spans 14 residues. In nucleotides, the CDR3 is TGTGCCAGCAGCTTAAACTCCCATAATGAAAAACTGTTTTTT. Encoded protein: CASSLNSHNEKLFF.

The V call is TRBV4-1, the J call TRBJ2-1; maybe TRBD2 (6 bases). This CDR3 region has 14 residues. V dropped 4 bases and J dropped 7 bases, with 14 bases sitting between them. In germline, CDR1 is MGHRA, CDR2 YSYEKL. CDR3 coding DNA: TGCGCCAGCAGCCCAACGCTAGCGCCGAATGAGCAGTTCTTC. Its protein is CASSPTLAPNEQFF.

This clonotype was detected many times. This chain joins TRBV7-2 and TRBJ2-3, with D maybe TRBD2 (5 bases). V was pared by 5 bases and J by 0 bases, with 9 bases between. The CDR3 loop spans 14 amino acids. Germline V gene lookup returns CDR1 SGHTA and CDR2 FQGNSA. In nucleotides, the CDR3 is TGTGCCAGCAGCACGGGAATCAGCACAGATACGCAGTATTTT. It encodes CASSTGISTDTQYF.

The chain carries TRBV6-1 and TRBJ2-1, with 8 bases identical to TRBD2. J lost 7 bases, V lost 8 bases, and 7 bases had no gene match. Germline CDR1 and CDR2: MNHNS and SASEGT. The length of the CDR3 is 13 residues. The CDR3 DNA sequence: TGTGCCAGCGGGACTAGGAATTCAAATGAGCAGTTCTTC. This translates into CASGTRNSNEQFF.

This clonotype was counted between two and nine times. This chain uses TRBV12-3 or TRBV12-4 with TRBJ2-7; 10 nucleotides line up with TRBD1. The CDR3 runs to 17 residues. After removal of 1 base from V and 7 bases from J, the junction contained 13 bases not matched to a gene. DNA for the CDR3: TGTGCCAGCAGTTTAGGACAGGGGGCATATCTGGCCGGGGAGCAGTACTTC. This sequence encodes CASSLGQGAYLAGEQYF.

The chain couples TRBV20-1 to TRBJ2-3; 7 bases match TRBD2. Germline V CDR1 and CDR2: DFQATT, SNEGSKA (reference sequence). This CDR3 region has 15 residues. V trimming: 1 base; J trimming: 6 bases; junction bases outside the gene matches: 10. CDR3 coding DNA: TGCAGTGCTAGAGTACTAGTGGGGGGGTCGGATACGCAGTATTTT. This encodes CSARVLVGGSDTQYF.

In its sample, this clonotype was seen a few times. The chain combines TRBV10-3 with TRBJ1-5; D is undetermined. The CDR3 is 13 residues long. V lost 10 bases and J 3 bases, leaving 13 bases between the germline ends. Germline V gene data show CDR1 as ENHRY and CDR2 as SYGVKD. The CDR3 reads CATSGVSNQPQHF. The CDR3 DNA reads as TGTGCCACCTCTGGGGTTTCCAATCAGCCCCAGCATTTT.

This clonotype was seen a few times. The genes are TRBV5-5 and TRBJ2-5; D might be TRBD1 or TRBD2, each matching 5 bases. Germline CDR1 and CDR2: SGHKS and YYEKEE (reference sequence). CDR3 length: 12 residues. For the CDR3, the DNA is TGTGCGAGCGAGGGGAGCGAGGAGACCCAGTACTTC. Translating gives CASEGSEETQYF. Using reference TRBV5-5 and TRBJ2-5 for the parts outside the CDR3, the full variable domain is DAGVTQSPTHLIKTRGQQVTLRCSPISGHKSVSWYQQVLGQGPQFIFQYYEKEERGRGNFPDRFSARQFPNYSSELNVNALLLGDSALYLCASEGSEETQYFGPGTRLLVL.

The table lists this clonotype with a few counts. This rearrangement joins TRBV12-3 or TRBV12-4 to TRBJ2-2; 7 bases fit TRBD1. This CDR3 spans 14 amino acids. V shed 4 bases, J shed 5 bases, and the junction held 4 bases outside the gene matches. The CDR3 DNA reads TGTGCCAGCAGTTCAACGGACAGGACCGGGGAGCTGTTTTTT. Amino acid sequence: CASSSTDRTGELFF.